This T cell receptor (beta chain) was sequenced during a study of beta chain features in type 1 diabetes. Every bit of the isolated RNA underwent reverse transcription, so sequencing read expressed TCRB transcripts. Reads from naive, central memory and regulatory T cell samples averaged around 3.5 million. TCRdb keeps only in-frame clones here, not all; method: immunoSEQ multiplex PCR. The sample carries under 450,000 clones, roughly 14% recorded once. Findings and limits, study-wide: Moderate but significant shortening of TCRB CDR3s was recorded in all four CD4+ subsets from Type 1 diabetes patients.

A CD45RO/CCR7/CD25/CD127/CD95/CD27 panel sorted naive, central memory, regulatory and stem cell-like memory CD4+ cells. Notes on this clone: Antigen specificity is unknown.

The sequenced sample consisted of naive CD4+ T cells from blood. This sequence originates from a man under 40 in good health.

In DNA, the CDR3 is TGCGCCAGCAGCCAAGATTATATGCCTAGCGATGAGCAGTTCTTC. This gives the protein CASSQDYMPSDEQFF. This rearrangement joins TRBV4-3 to TRBJ2-1; D perhaps matches TRBD2 (6 bases). Trimming took off 0 bases at V and 8 bases at J, with 14 bases between the two ends. This CDR3 comprises 15 residues. Germline V gene data show CDR1 as LGHNA and CDR2 as YSLEER.